A few counts support the clone carrying this T cell receptor (beta chain). Antigen: not known. Study-wide findings and caveats: Tumor Tregs overlapped most with tumor, then blood, naive CD4+ cells. Tumor memory CD4+ T cell TCR gene usage was found to cluster with blood and lymph node memory CD4+ cells and with lymph node naive CD4+ cells. The larger-cohort validation was restricted to a single TCR beta V-J rearrangement rather than whole repertoires.

Semi-nested PCR with Nested Universal Primer A followed constant-region reverse priming of full-length variable regions. TCRdb independently ran MiXCR on the 5' RACE reads; one entry per CDR3 protein. This sample has roughly 45,000 distinct CDR3 sequences, with approximately 30% found just once. The CDR3 spans 15 residues. CDR1 is LGHNA and CDR2 is YSLEER in the germline V gene. Unmatched junction bases numbered 3, after V lost 2 bases and J lost 5 bases. This chain uses TRBV4-3 with TRBJ2-5; 12 bases line up with TRBD2. This sequence originates from a female donor with breast cancer. Sequences were obtained from tumor-infiltrating memory CD4+ T cells sorted from the breast tumor. Subset specified: memory CD4+ T cells, CD4+CD45RO+CD25-. The CDR3 DNA reads TGCGCCAGCAGCCAATCGACTAGCGGGAGTGAGACCCAGTACTTC. Translation gives CASSQSTSGSETQYF.